This T cell receptor (beta chain) was captured in a study of blood T cell repertoires in COVID-19 (dated by TCRdb to about 2020). For the study in its entirety: Samples covering the acute and convalescent phases of COVID-19 were provided by collaborators in the United States, Italy and Spain. Deeply sampled blood TCRbeta repertoires from subjects exposed to, actively infected with, or recovered from COVID-19 were included in the dataset. Sample metadata almost always included a de-identified subject ID, COVID-19 status, age in years and sex. The material from the prospective study consisted of cDNA or gDNA derived from T cells, B-cell-depleted T cells, or PBMCs. The repertoires were released in a freely available public database meant as a resource for research on the immune response to SARS-CoV-2. Where available, HLA class I and class II types were obtained from metadata supplied by the sample provider rather than from assay-based typing. The samples were drawn from the first 160 participants of the ongoing ImmuneRACE study and from roughly 1,300 subjects provided by 6 global collaborators. What the study reported, not specific to this receptor: Clinical and demographic metadata were provided uncurated, with the amount varying by source and participant.

From the cysteine through the phenylalanine, the CDR3 covers 14 amino acids. Kept here is only the CDR3 DNA, which spans 42 bases and is read in frame from base 1. V and J lose 10 bases and 7 bases, and a span of 20 bases separates them. The germline V gene encodes CDR1 LNHDA and CDR2 SQIVND (reference sequence). TCRbeta CDR3 regions were amplified from genomic DNA by means of the immunoSEQ Assay, a bias-controlled multiplex PCR. As for how the authors treated the data: The number of nucleated cells in each sample was estimated by amplification of reference gene primers within the assay. To quantify the absolute abundance of each unique TCRbeta CDR3 rearrangement, sequence reads were collapsed and filtered. Productive Simpson clonality was computed per sample as the square root of Simpson's diversity index over productive rearrangements. Sourced from immuneACCESS, this table was stored by TCRdb with only in-frame sequences that have V and J called. A share of the clones is absent; for the studies checked, an unresolved V gene accounts for under half, and the remainder has no known explanation. V and J calls and clone size come straight from that table; D and trimming were deduced from the DNA. For this sample the table gives 65,000 to 70,000 clones, of which roughly 85% were detected only once. Almost 1.5% of the sample rests with the top ten.

This clone was seen a few times. This clone's antigen is unknown. Base qualities are not at hand, and no much larger clone is one base apart. The collaborating institutions used their own protocols to collect whole blood in K2EDTA tubes. For TCRbeta analysis, collaborators shipped samples as frozen whole blood, isolated PBMCs, or DNA extracted from either of those sample types. Recombination joined TRBV19 with TRBJ1-5; TRBD1 could be the D gene, as 6 bases match. This receptor was obtained from a woman aged 55-70 years with acute or convalescent COVID-19. Source material: peripheral blood. The DNA is as follows: TGTGCCATCTCGAATGGGGGCTCCCGCCAGCCCCAGCATTTT. Translation gives CAISNGGSRQPQHF.